Shown below are 18 T cell receptor beta chains from a single sample sequenced in a study of T-cell memory formation after mild COVID-19. TCRdb ran MiXCR on the 5' RACE reads and lists one entry per CDR3 protein. The table includes around 320,000 distinct CDR3 sequences, 25% to 30% detected once. Input material: PBMCs or a T cell subset sorted from them (not recorded which). The receptors come from an adult woman who had mild COVID-19 (a few samples of this study predate the infection). Cell type and time point are not known.

This clonotype showed up just a few times. The chain is built from TRBV5-5 and TRBJ2-7; D is unresolved. V lost 4 bases and J lost 1, with 15 bases in between. Germline CDR1 reads SGHKS; CDR2 reads YYEKEE (reference sequence). This CDR3 has 15 amino acids. CDR3: CASSPPRTVSYEQYF. Here the CDR3 DNA reads TGTGCCAGCAGCCCGCCCCGGACCGTTTCCTACGAGCAGTACTTC. Together with reference TRBV5-5 and TRBJ2-7, the CDR3 gives the full variable domain: DAGVTQSPTHLIKTRGQQVTLRCSPISGHKSVSWYQQVLGQGPQFIFQYYEKEERGRGNFPDRFSARQFPNYSSELNVNALLLGDSALYLCASSPPRTVSYEQYFGPGTRLTVT.

The chain couples TRBV7-2 to TRBJ1-3, with a tentative D call TRBD1 (6 bases). The V gene lost 1 base and the J gene lost 2 bases, with 9 bases spanning the gap. The CDR3 consists of 15 residues. Germline V gene lookup returns CDR1 SGHTA and CDR2 FQGNSA. CDR3 region: CASSLVGTTGNTIYF. CDR3 coding DNA: TGTGCCAGCAGCTTAGTGGGGACAACTGGAAACACCATATATTTT.

V is TRBV29-1 and J is TRBJ2-3; D tentatively fits TRBD1 or TRBD2 (5 bases each). V was pared by 8 bases and J by 5 bases, with 14 bases between. The CDR3 spans 12 residues. Germline V lookup: CDR1 SQVTM, CDR2 ANQGSEA. CDR3 sequence reads: CSHGAGRDTQYF. CDR3 DNA sequence: TGCAGCCACGGGGCAGGGAGAGATACGCAGTATTTT.

This clonotype was observed a handful of times. This chain connects TRBV7-2 to TRBJ2-5; D ambiguous. This CDR3 spans 14 amino acids. V lost 1 base and J lost 2, with 8 bases in between. Germline assignment: CDR1 SGHTA and CDR2 FQGNSA. CDR3 protein: CASSLGSVQETQYF. CDR3 bases: TGTGCCAGCAGCTTAGGGTCGGTTCAAGAGACCCAGTACTTC.

This rearrangement joins TRBV12-5 to TRBJ2-1, with unresolved D. CDR1 and CDR2 (germline): LGHNT, FRNRAP. Trimming removed 0 bases at V and 3 bases at J, with 6 bases between. CDR3 size: 14 residues. CDR3 nucleotides: TGTGCTAGTGGTTTGGTACCGGGCTACAATGAGCAGTTCTTC. It specifies CASGLVPGYNEQFF.

The sample holds a few counts of this clonotype. The chain has TRBV28 and TRBJ1-2; D uncertain. The V gene lost 5 bases and the J gene lost 0 bases, with 10 bases spanning the gap. Germline V gives CDR1 MDHEN, CDR2 SYDVKM. This CDR3 has 14 amino acids. CDR3 residues: CASSPLKANYGYTF. CDR3 in DNA: TGTGCCAGCAGTCCACTTAAGGCTAACTATGGCTACACCTTC.

This clonotype was seen a handful of times. The genes are TRBV3-1 and TRBJ2-2, with TRBD1 matching 8 bases. The CDR3 runs to 15 residues. Germline V gives CDR1 LGHDT, CDR2 YNNKEL (reference sequence). J lost 4 bases, V lost 1 base, and 2 bases had no gene match. DNA for the CDR3: TGTGCCAGCAGCCAAGCAGGGGGCATCACCGGGGAGCTGTTTTTT. Amino acids: CASSQAGGITGELFF. Variable domain in full (rest from reference TRBV3-1 and TRBJ2-2): DTAVSQTPKYLVTQMGNDKSIKCEQNLGHDTMYWYKQDSKKFLKIMFSYNNKELIINETVPNRFSPKSPDKAHLNLHINSLELGDSAVYFCASSQAGGITGELFFGEGSRLTVL.

The J gene is TRBJ1-6, the V gene TRBV20-1, with D possibly being TRBD1 (6 bases). The CDR3 contains 15 residues. Germline values: CDR1 DFQATT, CDR2 SNEGSKA (reference sequence). V lost 0 bases and J lost 10, with 16 bases in between. The CDR3 coding sequence is TGCAGTGCTAGAGATGAGGCAGGGGCGTACTCACCCCTCCACTTT. Amino acids: CSARDEAGAYSPLHF.

This clonotype came up a few times. This sequence joins TRBV11-2 and TRBJ2-2; D unresolved. Trimming pared 3 bases from V and 4 bases from J, leaving 12 bases between. CDR1 is SGHAT and CDR2 is FQNNGV in the germline V gene. This CDR3 region has 15 residues. The CDR3 region has the DNA TGTGCCAGCAGCTTCTCGATAGGGTCCACCGGGGAGCTGTTTTTT. Translated: CASSFSIGSTGELFF.

The chain is built from TRBV2 and TRBJ2-6; no firm D call. Germline V gene lookup returns CDR1 SNHLY and CDR2 FYNNEI. This CDR3 is 13 amino acids long. The V end was cut by 1 base, the J end by 12 bases, with 10 bases between. The CDR3: CASSEDGPPVLTF. The CDR3 region has the DNA TGTGCCAGCAGTGAAGACGGACCACCCGTCCTGACTTTC.

This sequence joins TRBV20-1 and TRBJ2-3; maybe TRBD2 (5 bases). This CDR3 comprises 15 residues. Germline V gene data show CDR1 as DFQATT and CDR2 as SNEGSKA (reference sequence). Trimming shortened V by 1 base and J by 0 bases, and 11 bases separated the two germline ends. The CDR3 bases are TGCAGTGCTAGAGCTCTAGCTCATAGCACAGATACGCAGTATTTT. This translates into CSARALAHSTDTQYF.

This clonotype was observed a handful of times. The CDR3 sequence: CSVEGQSNEQYF. CDR3 sequence (DNA): TGCAGCGTTGAAGGACAATCCAACGAGCAGTACTTC. V and J are TRBV29-1 and TRBJ2-7; no clear D. The V end lost 1 base, the J end lost 5 bases, and 9 bases lay between the germline ends. The CDR3 loop spans 12 amino acids. Germline values: CDR1 SQVTM, CDR2 ANQGSEA.

This chain links TRBV9 with TRBJ1-1; D is uncertain. Germline V gene data show CDR1 as SGDLS and CDR2 as YYNGEE. The ends were cut back, 3 bases at V and 7 bases at J, with 13 bases in the middle. This CDR3 is built from 13 residues. The CDR3 nucleotides read TGTGCCAGCAGCGAGGGAGGGAGGCGTGAAGCTTTCTTT. Translating it yields CASSEGGRREAFF.

This clonotype was found a few times. This chain connects TRBV27 to TRBJ1-2; possibly TRBD1 for D (5 bases). The CDR3 is 15 amino acids. The V gene lost 1 base and the J gene lost 1 base, with 10 bases spanning the gap. The germline V gene has CDR1 MNHEY and CDR2 SMNVEV (reference sequence). The CDR3 loop is CASSLFRGDNYGYTF. The CDR3, as DNA: TGTGCCAGCAGTTTATTTCGGGGGGATAACTATGGCTACACCTTC.

The gene calls are TRBV4-1 and TRBJ1-1; D ambiguous. Looked up from germline, CDR1 is MGHRA and CDR2 is YSYEKL. Trimming stripped 3 bases from V and 2 bases from J, with 4 bases between. The length of the CDR3 is 12 residues. This CDR3 is CASSQINTEAFF. As DNA, the CDR3 is TGCGCCAGCAGCCAGATAAACACTGAAGCTTTCTTT.

This clonotype was seen only a few times. The CDR3 spells CASSANLLGTEAFF. CDR3 DNA sequence: TGTGCCAGCAGTGCCAACCTCTTGGGCACTGAAGCTTTCTTT. The chain couples TRBV25-1 to TRBJ1-1; D is ambiguous. CDR3 length: 14 amino acids. V dropped 4 bases and J dropped 4 bases, with 13 bases sitting between them. Germline assignment: CDR1 MGHDK and CDR2 SYGVNS.

The CDR3: CASSSPLRGRLGYTF. As DNA, the CDR3 is TGTGCCAGCAGTTCCCCACTCCGGGGCCGACTGGGCTACACCTTC. The J gene is TRBJ1-2, the V gene TRBV27; the D gene is possibly TRBD1 (5 bases). The CDR3 runs 15 residues. Germline V lookup: CDR1 MNHEY, CDR2 SMNVEV (reference sequence). Trimming left V 4 bases short and J 8 bases short, with 20 bases between.

This clonotype was observed a few times. The rearrangement uses TRBV4-3 and TRBJ2-1; D unclear. Germline values: CDR1 LGHNA, CDR2 YSLEER. The length of the CDR3 is 15 residues. The V end was cut by 4 bases, the J end by 5 bases, with 15 bases between. The DNA for the CDR3 is TGCGCCAGCAGCCTCGCTGGCAGCTACAACAATGAGCAGTTCTTC. Its protein is CASSLAGSYNNEQFF.